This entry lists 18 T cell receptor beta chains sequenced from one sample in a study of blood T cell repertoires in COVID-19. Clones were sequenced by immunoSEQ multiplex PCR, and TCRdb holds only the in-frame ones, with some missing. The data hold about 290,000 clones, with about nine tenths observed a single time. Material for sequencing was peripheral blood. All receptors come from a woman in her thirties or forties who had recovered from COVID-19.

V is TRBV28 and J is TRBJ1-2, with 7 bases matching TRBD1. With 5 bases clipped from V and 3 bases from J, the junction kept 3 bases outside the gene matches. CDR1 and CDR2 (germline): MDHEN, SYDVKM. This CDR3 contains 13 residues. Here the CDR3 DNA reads TGTGCCAGCAGTGAAACAGGGGACTATGGCTACACCTTC. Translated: CASSETGDYGYTF.

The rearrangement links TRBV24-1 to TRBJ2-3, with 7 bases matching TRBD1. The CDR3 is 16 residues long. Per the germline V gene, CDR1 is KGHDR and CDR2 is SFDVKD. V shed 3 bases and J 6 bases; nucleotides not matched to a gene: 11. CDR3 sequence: CATSDLDRVGSDTQYF. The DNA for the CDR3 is TGTGCCACCAGTGATCTCGACAGGGTGGGGTCCGATACGCAGTATTTT.

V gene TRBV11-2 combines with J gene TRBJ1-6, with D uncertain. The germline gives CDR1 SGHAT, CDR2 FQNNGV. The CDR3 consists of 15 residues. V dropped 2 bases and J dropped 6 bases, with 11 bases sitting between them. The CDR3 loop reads CASSLIAGLNSPLHF. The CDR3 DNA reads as TGTGCCAGCAGCTTAATAGCGGGTCTTAATTCACCCCTCCACTTT.

CDR3: CAISESEGSRGEAFF. For the CDR3, the DNA is TGTGCCATCAGTGAGTCCGAGGGAAGCAGGGGGGAAGCTTTCTTT. This chain uses TRBV10-3 with TRBJ1-1; 7 bases are shared with TRBD1. Germline V gene lookup returns CDR1 ENHRY and CDR2 SYGVKD. CDR3 length: 15 amino acids. J was trimmed by 8 bases and V by 0 bases; bases with no gene match: 9.

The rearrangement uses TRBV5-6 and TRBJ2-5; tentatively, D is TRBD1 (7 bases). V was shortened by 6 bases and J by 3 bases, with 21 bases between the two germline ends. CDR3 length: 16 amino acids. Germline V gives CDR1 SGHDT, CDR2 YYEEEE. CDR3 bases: TGTGCCAGCACCGACAGGGCCGGGAGCTGGAAAGAGACCCAGTACTTC. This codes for CASTDRAGSWKETQYF.

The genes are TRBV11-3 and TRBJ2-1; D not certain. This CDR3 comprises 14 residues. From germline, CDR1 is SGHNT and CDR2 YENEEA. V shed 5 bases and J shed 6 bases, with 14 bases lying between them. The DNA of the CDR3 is TGTGCCAGCAGCATCCGAACAACCCCCAATGAGCAGTTCTTC. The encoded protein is CASSIRTTPNEQFF. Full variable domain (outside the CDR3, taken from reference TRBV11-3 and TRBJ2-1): EAGVVQSPRYKIIEKKQPVAFWCNPISGHNTLYWYLQNLGQGPELLIRYENEEAVDDSQLPKDRFSAERLKGVDSTLKIQPAELGDSAVYLCASSIRTTPNEQFFGPGTRLTVL.

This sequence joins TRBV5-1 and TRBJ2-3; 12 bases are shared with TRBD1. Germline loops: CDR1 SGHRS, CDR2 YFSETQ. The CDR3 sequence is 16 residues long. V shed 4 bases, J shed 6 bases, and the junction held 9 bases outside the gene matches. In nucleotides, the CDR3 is TGCGCCAGCAGCCGCTCCGGGACAGGGGGCGCGGATACGCAGTATTTT. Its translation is CASSRSGTGGADTQYF. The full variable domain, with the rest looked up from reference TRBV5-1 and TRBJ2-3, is KAGVTQTPRYLIKTRGQQVTLSCSPISGHRSVSWYQQTPGQGLQFLFEYFSETQRNKGNFPGRFSGRQFSNSRSEMNVSTLELGDSALYLCASSRSGTGGADTQYFGPGTRLTVL.

Written as DNA, the CDR3 is TGTGCCATCAGTACCTCGCGGACTAGCGGGAGGGACGGCACCGGGGAGCTGTTTTTT. It is translated as CAISTSRTSGRDGTGELFF. This chain connects TRBV10-3 to TRBJ2-2, with 15 bases that match TRBD2. Germline V gives CDR1 ENHRY, CDR2 SYGVKD. V trimming: 5 bases; J trimming: 4 bases; junction bases outside the gene matches: 11. This CDR3 spans 19 amino acids.

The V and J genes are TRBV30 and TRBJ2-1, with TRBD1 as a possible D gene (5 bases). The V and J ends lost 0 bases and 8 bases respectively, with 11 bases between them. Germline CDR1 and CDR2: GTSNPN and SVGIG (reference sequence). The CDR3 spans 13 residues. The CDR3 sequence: CAWSVQGWDEQFF. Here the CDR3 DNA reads TGTGCCTGGAGTGTTCAGGGCTGGGATGAGCAGTTCTTC.

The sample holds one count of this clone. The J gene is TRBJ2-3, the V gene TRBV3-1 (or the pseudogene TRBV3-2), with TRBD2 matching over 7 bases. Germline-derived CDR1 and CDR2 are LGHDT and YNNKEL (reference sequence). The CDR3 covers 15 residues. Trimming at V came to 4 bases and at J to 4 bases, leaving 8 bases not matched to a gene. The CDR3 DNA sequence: TGTGCCAGCAGCCCCCCCGCGGGGGATCCAGATACGCAGTATTTT. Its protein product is CASSPPAGDPDTQYF.

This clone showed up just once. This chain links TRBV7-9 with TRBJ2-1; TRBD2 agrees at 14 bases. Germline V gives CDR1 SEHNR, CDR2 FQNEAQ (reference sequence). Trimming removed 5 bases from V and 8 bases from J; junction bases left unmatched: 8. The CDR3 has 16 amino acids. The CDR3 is CASSPGTSGRSDEQFF. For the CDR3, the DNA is TGTGCCAGCAGCCCCGGGACTAGCGGGAGATCTGATGAGCAGTTCTTC.

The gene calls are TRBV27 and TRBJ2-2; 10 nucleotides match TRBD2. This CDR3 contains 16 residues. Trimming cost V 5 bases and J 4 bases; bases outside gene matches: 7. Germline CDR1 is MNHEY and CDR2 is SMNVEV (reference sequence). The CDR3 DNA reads TGTGCCAGCAGTCCCCTAGCGGGAGTTAGCACCGGGGAGCTGTTTTTT. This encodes CASSPLAGVSTGELFF.

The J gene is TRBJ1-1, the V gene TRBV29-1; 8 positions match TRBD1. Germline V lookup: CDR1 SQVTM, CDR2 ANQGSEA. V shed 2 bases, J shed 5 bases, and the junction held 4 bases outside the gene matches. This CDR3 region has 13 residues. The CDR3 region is CSVETGGTTEAFF. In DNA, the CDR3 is TGCAGCGTTGAAACAGGGGGTACGACTGAAGCTTTCTTT.

CDR3 coding DNA: TGTGCCAGCAGCCTTCTAGGGAGTAGTAACAATGAGCAGTTCTTC. Translated: CASSLLGSSNNEQFF. This sequence joins TRBV9 and TRBJ2-1; a possible D gene is TRBD2 (5 bases). This CDR3 is built from 15 residues. In germline, CDR1 is SGDLS, CDR2 YYNGEE. V lost 4 bases, J lost 5 bases, and 16 bases lay in between.

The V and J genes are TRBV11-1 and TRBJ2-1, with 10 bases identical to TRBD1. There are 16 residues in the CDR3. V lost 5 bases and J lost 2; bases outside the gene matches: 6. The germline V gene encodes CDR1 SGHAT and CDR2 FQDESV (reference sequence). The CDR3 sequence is CASSPKTGGTYNEQFF. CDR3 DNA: TGTGCCAGCAGCCCGAAGACAGGGGGCACCTACAATGAGCAGTTCTTC.

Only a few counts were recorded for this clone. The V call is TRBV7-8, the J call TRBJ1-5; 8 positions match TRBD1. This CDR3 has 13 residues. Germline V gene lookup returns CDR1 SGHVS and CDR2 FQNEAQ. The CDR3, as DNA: TGTGCGGGGTCCACAGGGGGGGATCAGCCCCAGCATTTT. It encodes CAGSTGGDQPQHF.

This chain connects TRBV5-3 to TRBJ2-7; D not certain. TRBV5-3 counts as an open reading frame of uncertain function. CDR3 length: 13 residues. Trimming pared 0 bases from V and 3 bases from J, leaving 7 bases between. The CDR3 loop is CARSLGRHYEQYF. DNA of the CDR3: TGTGCCAGAAGCTTGGGACGACACTACGAGCAGTACTTC.

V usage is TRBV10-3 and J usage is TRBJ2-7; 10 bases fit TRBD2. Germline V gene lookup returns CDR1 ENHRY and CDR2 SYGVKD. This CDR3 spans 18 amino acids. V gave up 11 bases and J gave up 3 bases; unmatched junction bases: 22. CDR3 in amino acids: CAAMPMENSGRSGYEQYF. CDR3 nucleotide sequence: TGTGCCGCAATGCCAATGGAGAATAGCGGGAGGTCCGGCTACGAGCAGTACTTC.